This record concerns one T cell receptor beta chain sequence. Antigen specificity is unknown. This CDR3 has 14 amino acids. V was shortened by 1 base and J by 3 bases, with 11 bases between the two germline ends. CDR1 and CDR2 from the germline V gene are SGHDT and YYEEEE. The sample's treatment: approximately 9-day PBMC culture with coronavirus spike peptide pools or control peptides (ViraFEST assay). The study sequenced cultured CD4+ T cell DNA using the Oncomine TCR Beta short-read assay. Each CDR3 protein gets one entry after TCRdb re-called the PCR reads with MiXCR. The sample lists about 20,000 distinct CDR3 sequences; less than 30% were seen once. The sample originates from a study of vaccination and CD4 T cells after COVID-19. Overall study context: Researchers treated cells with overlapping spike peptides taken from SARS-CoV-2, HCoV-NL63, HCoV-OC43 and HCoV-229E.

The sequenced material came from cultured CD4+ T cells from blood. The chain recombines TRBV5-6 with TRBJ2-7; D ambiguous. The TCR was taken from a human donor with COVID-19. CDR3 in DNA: TGTGCCAGCAGCTTGAGGCCTTCACGCTACGAGCAGTACTTC. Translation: CASSLRPSRYEQYF.